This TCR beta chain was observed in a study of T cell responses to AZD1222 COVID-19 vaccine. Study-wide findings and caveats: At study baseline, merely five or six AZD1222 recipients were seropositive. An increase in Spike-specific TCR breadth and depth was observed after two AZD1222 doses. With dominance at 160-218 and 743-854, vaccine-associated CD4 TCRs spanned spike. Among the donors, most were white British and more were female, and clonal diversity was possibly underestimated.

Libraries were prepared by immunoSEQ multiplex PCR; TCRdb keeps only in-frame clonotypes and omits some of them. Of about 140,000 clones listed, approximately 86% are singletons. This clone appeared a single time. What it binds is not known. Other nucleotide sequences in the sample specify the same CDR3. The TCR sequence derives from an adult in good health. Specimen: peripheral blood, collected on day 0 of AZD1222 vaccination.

The CDR3 loop reads CASSLSSTDTQYF. As DNA, the CDR3 is TGTGCCAGCAGTTTATCTAGCACAGATACGCAGTATTTT. This chain uses TRBV27 with TRBJ2-3, with no clear D. The CDR3 totals 13 residues. V gave up 0 bases and J gave up 0 bases, with 1 base separating them. Germline V gene lookup returns CDR1 MNHEY and CDR2 SMNVEV (reference sequence).